The 22 T cell receptor beta chains presented below share a single source sample, sequenced in a study of blood T cell repertoires in COVID-19. Using immunoSEQ multiplex PCR, the repertoire was profiled, and TCRdb retains in-frame clones only, with some absent. This table has more than 100,000 clones, 88% appearing once. Specimen: peripheral blood. These receptors all come from a man in his 70s with active COVID-19.

The rearrangement links TRBV4-1 to TRBJ1-5; possible D gene TRBD1, 5 bases. Germline CDR1 reads MGHRA; CDR2 reads YSYEKL. The CDR3 length is 16 residues. Trimming removed 4 bases at V and 9 bases at J, with 22 bases between. The CDR3 loop reads CASSLTLLRGPRPQHF. CDR3 bases: TGCGCCAGCAGCCTTACCCTCCTGCGGGGCCCACGGCCCCAGCATTTT.

A single count supports this clone. The chain has TRBV14 and TRBJ2-1, with 9 bases aligning to TRBD2. This CDR3 has 15 amino acids. V was clipped by 5 bases and J by 4 bases; unmatched bases: 6. Germline V lookup: CDR1 SGHDN, CDR2 FVKESK. CDR3 nucleotide sequence: TGTGCCAGCAGCACAAGGACTAGCGCGTACAATGAGCAGTTCTTC. As protein: CASSTRTSAYNEQFF.

The chain recombines TRBV6-5 with TRBJ1-2, with 10 bases that match TRBD1. Losses at the gene ends were 2 bases for V and 7 bases for J; bases not matched to a gene: 7. The CDR3 runs 15 residues. CDR1 and CDR2 from the germline V gene are MNHEY and SVGAGI. Here the CDR3 DNA reads TGTGCCAGCAGTTACGGGGGGACAGGGGAGGGTGGCTACACCTTC. Amino acid sequence: CASSYGGTGEGGYTF.

The J gene is TRBJ2-2, the V gene TRBV6-4, with 9 bases identical to TRBD2. Germline V gene sequence: CDR1 MRHNA, CDR2 SNTAGT. The CDR3 runs to 15 residues. With 3 bases clipped from V and 6 bases from J, the junction kept 5 bases outside the gene matches. CDR3 nucleotides: TGTGCCAGCAGTGATTTAGCGGGAGCTGCCGGGGAGCTGTTTTTT. It translates to CASSDLAGAAGELFF.

The rearrangement joins TRBV6-5 to TRBJ2-5; tentative D call: TRBD2 (6 bases). From germline, CDR1 is MNHEY and CDR2 SVGAGI. The CDR3 covers 15 residues. Trimming shortened V by 2 bases and J by 5 bases, and 15 bases separated the two germline ends. The CDR3 sequence is CASSYLGGQRETQYF. CDR3 nucleotides: TGTGCCAGCAGTTACCTGGGGGGTCAAAGGGAGACCCAGTACTTC.

The V call is TRBV3-1 (or the pseudogene TRBV3-2), the J call TRBJ2-5; D perhaps matches TRBD2 (6 bases). The length of the CDR3 is 15 residues. Per the germline V gene, CDR1 is LGHDT and CDR2 is YNNKEL (reference sequence). Trimming shortened V by 4 bases and J by 1 base, and 13 bases separated the two germline ends. CDR3 coding DNA: TGTGCCAGCAGCCCGGGGGTTGGGGGCCAAGAGACCCAGTACTTC. Protein product: CASSPGVGGQETQYF.

This clone was seen a handful of times. The V call is TRBV6-5, the J call TRBJ2-7, with D possibly TRBD2 on 5 matching bases. The CDR3 consists of 15 residues. V gave up 0 bases and J gave up 0 bases, with 9 bases separating them. Per the germline V gene, CDR1 is MNHEY and CDR2 is SVGAGI. The DNA for the CDR3 is TGTGCCAGCAGTTACTCGAGGGTGTCCTCCTACGAGCAGTACTTC. It codes for CASSYSRVSSYEQYF.

The CDR3 is CASSLTGGAGTDTQYF. CDR3 DNA sequence: TGCGCCAGCAGCTTGACGGGGGGCGCGGGCACAGATACGCAGTATTTT. V and J are TRBV5-1 and TRBJ2-3; D might be TRBD2 (7 bases). The germline CDR1 and CDR2 sequences are SGHRS and YFSETQ. V gave up 1 base and J gave up 1 base, with 13 bases separating them. The length of the CDR3 is 16 residues.

The chain has TRBV6-5 and TRBJ1-2, with 7 bases identical to TRBD1. V gave up 6 bases and J gave up 6 bases; unmatched junction bases: 10. CDR1 is MNHEY and CDR2 is SVGAGI in the germline V gene. This CDR3 is built from 14 residues. In nucleotides, the CDR3 is TGTGCCAGCAGAGGGACAGCTCCTGAGAATGGCTACACCTTC. Amino acid sequence: CASRGTAPENGYTF.

In this sample, this clone turned up a few times. CDR3 sequence: CATPRGYNEQFF. CDR3 DNA sequence: TGTGCAACCCCGAGGGGGTACAATGAGCAGTTCTTC. The V gene is TRBV7-9, the J gene TRBJ2-1; tentatively, D is TRBD1 (6 bases). The germline CDR1 and CDR2 sequences are SEHNR and FQNEAQ (reference sequence). This CDR3 is 12 amino acids long.

Only one count was recorded for this clone. The chain links TRBV6-5 to TRBJ2-7; perhaps TRBD2 as D (6 bases). The V and J ends lost 0 bases and 2 bases respectively, with 14 bases between them. Germline CDR1 is MNHEY and CDR2 is SVGAGI. The CDR3 extends over 16 amino acids. The CDR3 loop reads CASSYSHGGTTYEQYF. The DNA for the CDR3 is TGTGCCAGCAGTTACTCGCACGGCGGGACGACCTACGAGCAGTACTTC.

The chain recombines TRBV7-8 with TRBJ1-1; the D gene is possibly TRBD1 (5 bases). The germline V and J ends were trimmed by 5 bases and 1 base, with 17 bases remaining between them. Germline V CDR1 and CDR2: SGHVS, FQNEAQ. The CDR3 contains 16 residues. CDR3 in amino acids: CASSPRSTRGNTEAFF. The CDR3 nucleotides are TGTGCCAGCAGCCCCCGATCGACAAGGGGGAACACTGAAGCTTTCTTT. Using reference TRBV7-8 and TRBJ1-1 for the parts outside the CDR3, the full variable domain is GAGVSQSPRYKVAKRGQDVALRCDPISGHVSLFWYQQALGQGPEFLTYFQNEAQLDKSGLPSDRFFAERPEGSVSTLKIQRTQQEDSAVYLCASSPRSTRGNTEAFFGQGTRLTVV.

This clone appeared once. The rearrangement links TRBV27 to TRBJ2-3; D unresolved. The CDR3 consists of 13 residues. V lost 9 bases, J lost 0 bases, and 10 bases lay in between. The germline gives CDR1 MNHEY, CDR2 SMNVEV (reference sequence). The CDR3 is CASKLTSTDTQYF. The CDR3 DNA reads TGTGCCAGTAAGCTTACTAGCACAGATACGCAGTATTTT.

This chain uses TRBV6-5 with TRBJ2-2; TRBD2 matches 7 bases. Trimming at V came to 4 bases and at J to 9 bases, leaving 8 bases not matched to a gene. Germline V CDR1 and CDR2: MNHEY, SVGAGI. The CDR3 has 14 residues. The chain's CDR3 is CASSSLALKWELFF. The CDR3 nucleotides read TGTGCCAGCAGTTCACTAGCGCTGAAGTGGGAGCTGTTTTTT.

The V call is TRBV4-1, the J call TRBJ1-2, with D possibly matching TRBD1 (6 bases). This CDR3 is built from 18 residues. Germline loops: CDR1 MGHRA, CDR2 YSYEKL. V was pared by 2 bases and J by 0 bases, with 19 bases between. The CDR3: CASSQRPQGPRTNYGYTF. The CDR3 DNA sequence: TGCGCCAGCAGCCAAAGACCCCAGGGGCCGCGAACTAACTATGGCTACACCTTC.

V usage is TRBV2 and J usage is TRBJ2-3, with D perhaps matching TRBD2 (7 bases). V gave up 6 bases and J gave up 0 bases, with 19 bases separating them. The CDR3 extends over 17 amino acids. CDR1 is SNHLY and CDR2 is FYNNEI in the germline V gene. CDR3 loop: CASSLEGGGTSTDTQYF. The CDR3 nucleotides read TGTGCCAGCAGCCTCGAAGGGGGAGGGACTAGCACAGATACGCAGTATTTT.

The chain joins TRBV6-5 to TRBJ1-2, with 10 bases that match TRBD1. Trimming removed 8 bases from V and 5 bases from J; junction bases left unmatched: 5. This CDR3 has 13 residues. Germline V CDR1 and CDR2: MNHEY, SVGAGI. CDR3 coding DNA: TGTGCCAGCGGGGACAGGGGAACTTATGGCTACACCTTC. It is translated as CASGDRGTYGYTF.

This clone appeared a few times. CDR3 residues: CASSLGRGGVGANVLTF. The CDR3 nucleotides are TGTGCCAGCAGCTTAGGACGAGGAGGGGTTGGGGCCAACGTCCTGACTTTC. The chain carries TRBV11-3 and TRBJ2-6; TRBD2 is a possible D gene (6 bases). Trimming pared 1 base from V and 3 bases from J, leaving 13 bases between. This CDR3 has 17 amino acids. The germline gives CDR1 SGHNT, CDR2 YENEEA. Full variable domain (missing parts from reference TRBV11-3 and TRBJ2-6): EAGVVQSPRYKIIEKKQPVAFWCNPISGHNTLYWYLQNLGQGPELLIRYENEEAVDDSQLPKDRFSAERLKGVDSTLKIQPAELGDSAVYLCASSLGRGGVGANVLTFGAGSRLTVL.

The gene calls are TRBV5-5 and TRBJ1-2, with unresolved D. From germline, CDR1 is SGHKS and CDR2 YYEKEE (reference sequence). V was pared by 4 bases and J by 3 bases, with 16 bases between. This CDR3 comprises 15 residues. The CDR3 here is CASSPLRYSYYGYTF. The CDR3 DNA is TGTGCCAGCAGCCCCCTTCGCTACTCATACTATGGCTACACCTTC.

This clone has only one observation. The rearrangement joins TRBV14 to TRBJ1-3; D ambiguous. V dropped 4 bases and J dropped 9 bases, with 10 bases sitting between them. The CDR3 is made up of 12 amino acids. Looked up from germline, CDR1 is SGHDN and CDR2 is FVKESK. The CDR3, as DNA: TGTGCCAGCAGCCTACCAGGCCCCACCATATATTTT. Translation gives CASSLPGPTIYF.

V usage is TRBV14 and J usage is TRBJ2-5; maybe TRBD1 (6 bases). The CDR3 is 14 residues long. Germline V gene lookup returns CDR1 SGHDN and CDR2 FVKESK. V gave up 3 bases and J gave up 3 bases, with 11 bases separating them. The CDR3 coding sequence is TGTGCCAGCAGCCATTCTGGGACAAAAGAGACCCAGTACTTC. Amino acids: CASSHSGTKETQYF.

The J gene is TRBJ1-5, the V gene TRBV30; tentatively, D is TRBD1 (6 bases). Trimming cost V 3 bases and J 3 bases, with 15 bases left between them. The CDR3 contains 15 residues. Germline lookup yields CDR1 GTSNPN and CDR2 SVGIG (reference sequence). The CDR3 protein is CAWSRPGQYNQPQHF. The CDR3 DNA reads TGTGCCTGGAGCCGTCCTGGACAGTACAATCAGCCCCAGCATTTT.